This record concerns one T cell receptor (beta chain) sequence. Its antigen is as yet unknown. The sample comes from a study of T cell responses to AZD1222 COVID-19 vaccine. Study-wide results and limits: Within unmutated variant regions lay the reported targets of nearly half of spike-specific TCRs. Increases in Spike-specific TCR breadth and depth were seen after two AZD1222 doses.

CDR1 and CDR2 from the germline V gene are MNHEY and SMNVEV (reference sequence). This CDR3 spans 14 amino acids. V shed 1 base and J shed 4 bases, with 10 bases lying between them. The assay was immunoSEQ multiplex PCR, and TCRdb's table has in-frame clones only and misses some. The sample contains about 93,000 clones, 89% of which appear only once. Sequenced material: peripheral blood, taken on day 0 of MenACWY control vaccination. This chain connects TRBV27 to TRBJ1-2; D possibly corresponds to TRBD1 (5 bases). The TCR comes from an adult in good health. The CDR3 DNA follows: TGTGCCAGCAGTTTATATGAGAGGGGCTATGGCTACACCTTC. Translation gives CASSLYERGYGYTF.